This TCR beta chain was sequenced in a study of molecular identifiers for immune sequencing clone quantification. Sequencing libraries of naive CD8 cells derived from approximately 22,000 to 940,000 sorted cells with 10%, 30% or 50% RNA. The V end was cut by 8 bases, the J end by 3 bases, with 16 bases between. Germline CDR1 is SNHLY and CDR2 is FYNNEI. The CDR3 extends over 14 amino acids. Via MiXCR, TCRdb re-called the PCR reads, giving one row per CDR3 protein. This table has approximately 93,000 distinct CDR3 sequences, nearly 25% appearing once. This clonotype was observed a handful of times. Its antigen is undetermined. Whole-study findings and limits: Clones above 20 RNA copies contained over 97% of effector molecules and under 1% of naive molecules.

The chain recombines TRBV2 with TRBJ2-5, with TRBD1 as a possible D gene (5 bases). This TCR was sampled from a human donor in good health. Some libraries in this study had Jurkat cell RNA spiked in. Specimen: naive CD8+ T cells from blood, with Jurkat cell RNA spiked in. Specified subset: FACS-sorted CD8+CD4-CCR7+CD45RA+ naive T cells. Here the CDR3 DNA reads TGTGCCAGCGAGGACAAGACGGATGAAGAGACCCAGTACTTC. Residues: CASEDKTDEETQYF.